This T cell receptor beta chain was sequenced during a study of blood T cell repertoires in COVID-19 (dated by TCRdb to the early 2020s). Broadly, across the study: The collaborator samples originated in the United States, Italy and Spain and spanned the acute and convalescent phases of COVID-19. Deeply sampled blood TCRbeta repertoires from subjects exposed to, actively infected with, or recovered from COVID-19 were included in the dataset. HLA class I and class II types, where available, came from metadata supplied by the sample provider rather than from assay-based typing. The sample metadata nearly always contained a de-identified subject ID, COVID-19 status, age in years and sex. The samples were drawn from two sources: the first 160 participants of the ongoing ImmuneRACE study, and 1,000 to 1,500 subjects contributed by 6 global collaborators. The repertoires were released in a freely available public database intended as a resource for research on the immune response to SARS-CoV-2. The material from the prospective study consisted of cDNA or gDNA derived from T cells, B-cell-depleted T cells, or PBMCs.

TCRbeta CDR3 regions were amplified from genomic DNA using the immunoSEQ Assay, a bias-controlled multiplex PCR. The study's own analysis went as follows. The number of nucleated cells in each sample was estimated from the amplification of reference gene primers within the assay. To quantify the absolute abundance of each unique TCRbeta CDR3 rearrangement, sequence reads were collapsed and filtered. For each sample, productive Simpson clonality was calculated by taking the square root of Simpson's diversity index across productive rearrangements. The source is immuneACCESS, and TCRdb retained only in-frame sequences with V and J called. Part of the clones is not carried over; for the studies checked, unresolved V genes explain less than half of this, and the remainder is unexplained. The V and J calls and clone size come from that table; D and trimming were worked out from the DNA. Counted in this sample were around 140,000 clones; around 87% of them appeared once. Of the sample, approximately 11% falls within the top ten clones.

Participants in the prospective study were enrolled through a virtual design, were aged about 18 to 89 years, and lived in 24 United States geographic areas. To assign participants to cohorts, the prospective study relied on clinical history that participants themselves reported in a screening survey and a study questionnaire. For ImmuneRACE Cohort 3, a participant was defined as recovered based on two consecutive negative NP/OP PCR tests, clearance by a healthcare professional, or resolution of symptoms. Each participant in the prospective study had whole blood, serum and a nasopharyngeal or oropharyngeal swab collected by mobile phlebotomists. Over a 2-month period, participants in the prospective study had the option of providing additional blood draws and questionnaires. Prospective study blood samples were shipped either frozen or at room temperature before DNA extraction. Relative to germline, V is missing 4 bases and J is missing 7 bases, with 13 bases of the junction outside any gene match. The CDR3 runs 16 residues from the cysteine to the phenylalanine. The CDR3 DNA has 48 bases and is translated from base 1. From a lookup of the germline V gene (reference sequence), CDR1 and CDR2 are SEHNR and FQNEAQ.

Here is what the overall study found, with its caveats: The amount of clinical and demographic metadata varied by source and participant and was provided uncurated.

Comment on this clone: Its antigen target is currently unknown. One base away there is no much larger clone; base qualities are not given.

The TCR comes from a man between 60 and 75 years old who had recovered from COVID-19. The sequenced material came from PBMCs or T cells enriched from blood (not recorded which). The sequence is built from TRBV7-9 and TRBJ2-1; 7 nucleotides in the junction match TRBD2. In nucleotide form, the sequence is TGTGCCAGCAGCTCCTACGGGGGACTACCAGTGAATGAGCAGTTCTTC. The encoded protein is CASSSYGGLPVNEQFF.